The next 2 T cell receptor beta chains were all read from a single sample in a study of Ad26.COV2.S vaccination and SARS-CoV-2 variants. Profiling relied on immunoSEQ multiplex PCR, and the TCRdb table lists in-frame clones only, not all of them. This sample has about 260,000 clones, with around nine tenths found just once. Treatment described: some 20 received Ad26.COV2.S at low or high dose, single or two shots; several received placebo; per-sample allocation not given. Samples came from day 63 after the first vaccine or placebo injection. Here the sequenced sample was peripheral blood, taken in a trial of Ad26.COV2.S vaccine versus placebo. The receptors derive from a person between 18 and 65 years old who received the Ad26.COV2.S COVID-19 vaccine or a placebo.

The rearrangement links TRBV5-1 to TRBJ1-5; D is possibly TRBD1 (6 bases). The CDR3 sequence is 16 residues long. Trimming took off 5 bases at V and 6 bases at J, with 21 bases between the two ends. The germline CDR1 and CDR2 sequences are SGHRS and YFSETQ. The DNA of the CDR3 is TGCGCCAGCAGTATAGTGAAAGGGGGTATCTTTCAGCCCCAGCATTTT. Protein: CASSIVKGGIFQPQHF.

The chain couples TRBV5-1 to TRBJ2-5, with 15 bases aligning to TRBD2. CDR3 length equals 17 residues. V lost 4 bases and J lost 3; bases outside the gene matches: 7. Germline lookup yields CDR1 SGHRS and CDR2 YFSETQ. CDR3 loop: CASSPGTSGGLKETQYF. The CDR3 region has the DNA TGCGCCAGCAGCCCCGGGACTAGCGGGGGGCTCAAAGAGACCCAGTACTTC.